Below are 9 T cell receptor beta chains sequenced from a single sample in a study of blood T cell repertoires in COVID-19. Assay used: immunoSEQ multiplex PCR; TCRdb lists only in-frame clones, some missing. The sample lists approximately 130,000 clones; 85% were seen once. Specimen: peripheral blood. The source of these receptors is a human donor in a cohort sampled during active COVID-19.

In this sample, this clone turned up once. The chain joins TRBV6-2 or TRBV6-3 to TRBJ2-3; 8 nucleotides align to TRBD2. V shed 5 bases and J 8 bases; nucleotides not matched to a gene: 15. Germline CDR1 is MNHEY and CDR2 is SVGEGT. The CDR3 is 16 amino acids. The DNA of the CDR3 is TGTGCCAGCAGTCCCCGGAGCGGGGGTTTCCCTGGTACGCAGTATTTT. Protein: CASSPRSGGFPGTQYF.

The chain employs TRBV9 and TRBJ2-7, with 9 bases fitting TRBD2. This CDR3 is built from 14 residues. V was clipped by 0 bases and J by 6 bases; unmatched bases: 4. Per germline, CDR1 SGDLS and CDR2 YYNGEE. DNA of the CDR3: TGTGCCAGCAGCGTAGGTAGCGGGGGTGGCGAGCAGTACTTC. Its protein product is CASSVGSGGGEQYF.

The V and J genes are TRBV10-3 and TRBJ2-3; 8 positions agree with TRBD2. CDR1 and CDR2 (germline): ENHRY, SYGVKD. V gave up 2 bases and J gave up 0 bases; unmatched junction bases: 1. This CDR3 region has 15 residues. The CDR3: CAISEPSGSTDTQYF. The DNA for the CDR3 is TGTGCCATCAGTGAGCCTAGCGGGAGCACAGATACGCAGTATTTT.

V gene TRBV11-3 combines with J gene TRBJ2-1, with 9 nucleotides matching TRBD2. The CDR3 is 12 residues long. Per germline, CDR1 SGHNT and CDR2 YENEEA. Losses at the gene ends were 5 bases for V and 15 bases for J; bases not matched to a gene: 8. The CDR3 nucleotides are TGTGCCAGCAGCGATAGCGGGAGTAGGTCGTTCTTC. Its translation: CASSDSGSRSFF.

The chain joins TRBV4-1 to TRBJ1-2; the D is unclear. The CDR3 has 15 amino acids. Germline V gene sequence: CDR1 MGHRA, CDR2 YSYEKL. Trimming left V 3 bases short and J 1 base short, with 12 bases between. The CDR3 loop is CASSQFGQINYGYTF. CDR3 in DNA: TGCGCCAGCAGCCAGTTTGGCCAGATTAACTATGGCTACACCTTC.

V gene TRBV5-1 combines with J gene TRBJ1-4; TRBD1 is a possible D gene (5 bases). The V and J ends lost 4 bases and 7 bases respectively, with 11 bases between them. Germline V lookup: CDR1 SGHRS, CDR2 YFSETQ. The CDR3 totals 13 residues. The CDR3 nucleotides read TGCGCCAGCAGCAGGGGATATGGTGAAAAACTGTTTTTT. This codes for CASSRGYGEKLFF. The entire variable domain, with the rest obtained from reference TRBV5-1 and TRBJ1-4, is as follows: KAGVTQTPRYLIKTRGQQVTLSCSPISGHRSVSWYQQTPGQGLQFLFEYFSETQRNKGNFPGRFSGRQFSNSRSEMNVSTLELGDSALYLCASSRGYGEKLFFGSGTQLSVL.

The chain joins TRBV5-5 to TRBJ2-3; 9 nucleotides agree with TRBD1. The junction had 3 bases not matched to a gene; V was cut back by 0 bases and J by 4 bases. Germline lookup yields CDR1 SGHKS and CDR2 YYEKEE (reference sequence). The CDR3 has 15 residues. The CDR3 coding sequence is TGTGCCAGCAGCTTGGGGACAGGGGTTGCAGATACGCAGTATTTT. Protein product: CASSLGTGVADTQYF.

The V gene is TRBV7-2, the J gene TRBJ2-6; D is ambiguous. Germline V gives CDR1 SGHTA, CDR2 FQGNSA. V was clipped by 5 bases and J by 1 base, with 9 bases between them. The CDR3 loop spans 15 amino acids. CDR3 in amino acids: CASSNRVSGANVLTF. The CDR3 DNA reads as TGTGCCAGCAGCAATCGGGTTTCTGGGGCCAACGTCCTGACTTTC.

The chain recombines TRBV9 with TRBJ1-3; D ambiguous. Germline lookup yields CDR1 SGDLS and CDR2 YYNGEE. The CDR3 is 17 residues long. V was pared by 0 bases and J by 2 bases, with 15 bases between. The CDR3 DNA reads TGTGCCAGCAGCGTAGGGGCTCCCGGGGTCCCTGGAAACACCATATATTTT. Protein product: CASSVGAPGVPGNTIYF.